The 25 T cell receptor beta chains below all came from one sample that was sequenced in a study of tumor-infiltrating lymphocytes in glioblastoma multiforme. TCR beta libraries were built from RNA through three nested multiplex PCR rounds using modified ARM-PCR. TCRdb reprocessed the multiplex PCR reads with MiXCR, giving one entry per CDR3 protein. The table lists nearly 15,000 distinct CDR3 sequences, 73% of them singletons. The sample comprised brain tumor tissue. Receptors were obtained from a male donor with glioblastoma.

A word on this clonotype: The junction and the germline gene differ at one end; a read error may be behind it. The chain carries TRBV6-2 or TRBV6-3 and TRBJ1-5; D is undetermined. The CDR3 sequence is 14 residues long. Germline V gene sequence: CDR1 MNHEY, CDR2 SVGEGT. CDR3 coding DNA: TGTGTCAGCAGTTACTCCATTAGCAATCAGCCCCAGCATTTT. It is translated as CVSSYSISNQPQHF.

The genes are TRBV10-3 and TRBJ2-7; a weak D match, TRBD2 (6 bases). Looked up from germline, CDR1 is ENHRY and CDR2 is SYGVKD. Trimming left V 7 bases short and J 2 bases short, with 18 bases between. The CDR3 covers 15 residues. The CDR3 loop reads CAITGLAGNPYEQYF. The CDR3 coding sequence is TGTGCCATCACCGGACTTGCGGGGAACCCCTACGAGCAGTACTTC.

On this clonotype: One end of the junction varies from germline; a read error may be responsible. The chain uses TRBV20-1 and TRBJ2-7; 7 bases match TRBD2. This CDR3 has 15 residues. The germline V gene encodes CDR1 DFQATT and CDR2 SNEGSKA (reference sequence). DNA of the CDR3: TGCAGTGCTAGGGGGCTAGTGGGGGGGTTGTACGAACAGTACTTC. It yields the protein CSARGLVGGLYEQYF.

This rearrangement joins TRBV11-2 to TRBJ2-7; D remains unclear. Trimming removed 0 bases from V and 7 bases from J, with 13 bases in between. The germline CDR1 and CDR2 sequences are SGHAT and FQNNGV. The CDR3 has 14 amino acids. The CDR3 region has the DNA TGTGCCAGCAGCTTAGACACGGCCGTAAAGGAGCAGTACTTC. It encodes CASSLDTAVKEQYF.

About this clonotype itself: Possible read error: a much larger clone is one base away. The chain combines TRBV11-2 with TRBJ2-2; the D is unclear. This CDR3 spans 13 amino acids. Germline CDR1 reads SGHAT; CDR2 reads FQNNGV. The CDR3 sequence is CAISSDSAGELFF. The CDR3, as DNA: TGTGCCATCAGCTCGGATTCGGCCGGGGAGCTGTTTTTT.

This clonotype was detected once. This is likely a read error, given that the CDR3 carries no conserved phenylalanine or tryptophan at its end. DNA of the CDR3: TGCGCCAGTAGCTTGGTCAGGGAGGGCCACGAGCAGTACTCC. Protein: CASSLVREGHEQYS. The V gene is TRBV5-1, the J gene TRBJ2-7, with TRBD2 identical over 7 bases. Germline assignment: CDR1 SGHRS and CDR2 YFSETQ. There are 14 residues in the CDR3.

CDR3 amino acids: CASGWGGLSYNEQFF. As DNA, the CDR3 is TGTGCCAGCGGATGGGGGGGGCTCTCCTACAATGAGCAGTTCTTC. The V gene is TRBV12-3 or TRBV12-4, the J gene TRBJ2-1, with D maybe TRBD2 (7 bases). Trimming left V 8 bases short and J 0 bases short, with 14 bases between. CDR3 length: 15 amino acids.

This clonotype was seen just once. A junction boundary mismatches the germline segment, possibly from a read error. The rearrangement joins TRBV10-1 to TRBJ2-2, with TRBD2 identical over 14 bases. This CDR3 is 16 amino acids long. Germline V lookup: CDR1 WNHNN, CDR2 SYGVQD (reference sequence). CDR3 loop: CASNEMTSGRAGEPFF. The CDR3 DNA reads TGCGCCAGCAATGAAATGACTAGCGGGAGGGCCGGGGAGCCGTTTTTT.

The chain is built from TRBV11-2 and TRBJ2-1, with 10 bases aligning to TRBD1. The junction had 8 bases not matched to a gene; V was cut back by 2 bases and J by 7 bases. Germline assignment: CDR1 SGHAT and CDR2 FQNNGV. The CDR3 is 16 residues long. CDR3 DNA: TGTGCCAGCAGCTTATTCTCCGGACAGGGGGGGAATGAGCAGTTCTTC. Translated, it gives CASSLFSGQGGNEQFF.

On this clonotype itself: The junction differs from germline at one of its ends, possibly a read error. V is TRBV4-1 and J is TRBJ1-3; the D is unclear. The CDR3 is made up of 15 amino acids. Germline CDR1 MGHRA, CDR2 YSYEKL. The CDR3 DNA reads as TGCGCCAGTAGCCAAGTTCTGGCGAACGGAAACACCGTATATTTT. Its translation: CASSQVLANGNTVYF.

By share, this clonotype counts as large. The chain couples TRBV4-2 to TRBJ2-3, with TRBD2 identical over 10 bases. Trimming removed 4 bases from V and 2 bases from J; junction bases left unmatched: 9. Germline-derived CDR1 and CDR2 are LGHNA and YNFKEQ. This CDR3 comprises 17 residues. The CDR3 spells CASSRVGLADPTDTQYF. The DNA of the CDR3 is TGTGCCAGCAGCCGGGTCGGACTAGCGGATCCCACAGATACGCAGTATTTT.

In regard to this clonotype: One end of the junction does not line up with germline, which may come from a read error. V is TRBV6-5 and J is TRBJ2-2, with D possibly matching TRBD2 (6 bases). Germline loops: CDR1 MNHEY, CDR2 SVGAGI. CDR3 length equals 14 residues. CDR3 in DNA: TGTGCCAGCAGTTACTCTCGGGAGATCGGGGAGCTATTCTTT. This encodes CASSYSREIGELFF.

This sequence joins TRBV7-8 and TRBJ2-5, with unresolved D. Trimming took 0 bases from V and 5 from J, leaving 10 bases between them. The CDR3 consists of 14 residues. Per germline, CDR1 SGHVS and CDR2 FQNEAQ. CDR3 DNA sequence: TGTGCCAGCAGCTTAGCGCTTGGAGCTGAGACCCAGTACTTC. Translation gives CASSLALGAETQYF.

Notes on this clonotype: The junction departs from germline at one end; a sequencing error may be responsible. The chain combines TRBV11-2 with TRBJ2-3; D possibly corresponds to TRBD1 (5 bases). CDR3 length equals 14 residues. Germline V gene sequence: CDR1 SGHAT, CDR2 FQNNGV. The CDR3: CASSPRQLKDKQYF. The DNA for the CDR3 is TGTGCCAGCAGCCCGAGACAGTTAAAAGATAAGCAGTATTTT.

This chain links TRBV6-2 or TRBV6-3 with TRBJ2-1; possibly TRBD2 for D (6 bases). Looked up from germline, CDR1 is MNHEY and CDR2 is SVGEGT. The CDR3 consists of 14 residues. The V and J ends lost 0 bases and 6 bases respectively, with 9 bases between them. CDR3 in amino acids: CASSYSASANEQFF. The CDR3, as DNA: TGTGCCAGCAGTTACTCGGCTAGCGCCAATGAGCAGTTCTTC.

Regarding this clonotype: At one end, the junction sequence differs from germline, possibly due to a read error. CDR3 loop: CNARDTDRANYGYTF. CDR3 DNA sequence: TGCAATGCTAGAGACACGGACAGGGCTAACTATGGCTACACCTTC. The chain couples TRBV20-1 to TRBJ1-2; 8 bases fit TRBD1. CDR3 length: 15 amino acids. Germline loops: CDR1 DFQATT, CDR2 SNEGSKA (reference sequence).

The chain uses TRBV6-1 and TRBJ2-5, with 8 bases fitting TRBD1. CDR3 length: 14 residues. The V gene's germline CDR1 is MNHNS and CDR2 SASEGT. The V gene end was trimmed by 5 bases and the J gene end by 9 bases; junction bases not matched to a gene: 11. CDR3 in amino acids: CASSPTGAEEAQYF. In DNA, the CDR3 is TGTGCCAGCAGTCCGACAGGGGCCGAGGAGGCCCAGTACTTC.

The chain uses TRBV11-2 and TRBJ2-2, with D possibly matching TRBD2 (5 bases). The CDR3 totals 19 residues. Per the germline V gene, CDR1 is SGHAT and CDR2 is FQNNGV. Trimming took off 3 bases at V and 8 bases at J, with 28 bases between the two ends. CDR3 sequence: CASSFSPYRDEYSTGELFF. The CDR3 DNA reads TGTGCCAGCAGCTTCAGTCCTTACCGGGATGAATATAGCACAGGGGAGCTGTTTTTT.

With regard to this clonotype: A read error may account for a junction end that differs from germline. This chain uses TRBV11-1 with TRBJ2-2, with D possibly matching TRBD2 (6 bases). Per the germline V gene, CDR1 is SGHAT and CDR2 is FQDESV (reference sequence). The CDR3 length is 15 residues. CDR3 protein: CDSSLMATDTGGLFF. CDR3 sequence (DNA): TGTGACAGCAGCTTGATGGCGACAGACACCGGGGGGCTGTTTTTT.

In this sample, this clonotype is large. V gene TRBV11-2 combines with J gene TRBJ1-1; no firm D call. This CDR3 has 13 residues. The V and J ends lost 0 bases and 0 bases respectively, with 2 bases between them. In germline, CDR1 is SGHAT, CDR2 FQNNGV. The CDR3 loop is CASSLELNTEAFF. For the CDR3, the DNA is TGTGCCAGCAGCTTAGAACTGAACACTGAAGCTTTCTTT.

Remarks on this clonotype: The junction departs from the called germline gene at one end, perhaps through a read error. This chain joins TRBV11-2 and TRBJ2-3; 11 positions agree with TRBD2. Germline CDR1 and CDR2: SGHAT and FQNNGV. This CDR3 region has 14 residues. The CDR3 DNA reads as TGTGGCAGCAGCTTACTAGCGGGGGAAGATACGAGGTATTTT. Residues: CGSSLLAGEDTRYF.

In the case of this clonotype: This CDR3 fails to terminate in the conserved phenylalanine or tryptophan, so it likely reflects a read error. The chain couples TRBV30 to TRBJ2-3; tentatively, D is TRBD1 or TRBD2 (6 bases each). The CDR3 consists of 15 residues. V gave up 0 bases and J gave up 4 bases, with 14 bases separating them. The V gene's germline CDR1 is GTSNPN and CDR2 SVGIG (reference sequence). DNA for the CDR3: TGTGCCTGGAGTGTACGGGGGCCCCACCCAGATACGCAGTATTCT. Translation: CAWSVRGPHPDTQYS.

In this sample, this clonotype turned up many times. The chain is built from TRBV20-1 and TRBJ2-4; 16 bases match TRBD2. This CDR3 has 18 amino acids. Germline CDR1 DFQATT, CDR2 SNEGSKA (reference sequence). The V and J ends lost 5 bases and 3 bases, in that order; junction bases with no gene match: 10. CDR3 protein: CSAPPGLAGGVGKNIQYF. The CDR3 nucleotides are TGCAGTGCTCCACCGGGACTAGCGGGAGGGGTAGGCAAAAACATTCAGTACTTC.

With respect to this clonotype: Its ends do not fully match the called genes, so a read error is possible. The chain links TRBV20-1 to TRBJ1-1, with 8 nucleotides matching TRBD1. The CDR3 is 15 residues long. CDR1 DFQATT and CDR2 SNEGSKA come from the germline V gene (reference sequence). The CDR3 here is CSARDITGGRAEAVF. The DNA for the CDR3 is TGCAGTGCTAGAGATATTACAGGGGGAAGAGCTGAAGCTGTCTTT.

About this clonotype: The CDR3 carries no conserved terminal phenylalanine or tryptophan, so it likely arises from a read error. This sequence joins TRBV29-1 and TRBJ1-6, with no clear D. The germline V gene has CDR1 SQVTM and CDR2 ANQGSEA. The CDR3 spans 13 residues. The CDR3 protein is CSVARNRESRLHY. The CDR3 nucleotides are TGCAGCGTTGCCAGGAACAGAGAATCACGCCTCCACTAT.